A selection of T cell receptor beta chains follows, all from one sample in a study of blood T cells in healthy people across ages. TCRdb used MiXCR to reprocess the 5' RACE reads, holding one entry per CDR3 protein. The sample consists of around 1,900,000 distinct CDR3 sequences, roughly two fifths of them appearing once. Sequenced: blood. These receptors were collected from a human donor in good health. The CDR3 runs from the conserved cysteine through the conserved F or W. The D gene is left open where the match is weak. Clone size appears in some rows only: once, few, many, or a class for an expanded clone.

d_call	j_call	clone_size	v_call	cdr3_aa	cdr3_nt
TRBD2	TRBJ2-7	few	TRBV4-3	CASSQDLGLAGGPSSYEQYF	TGCGCCAGCAGCCAGGACCTAGGACTAGCGGGGGGACCGAGCTCCTACGAGCAGTACTTC
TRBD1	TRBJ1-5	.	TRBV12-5	CASGLAGQKNQPQHF	TGTGCTAGTGGTTTGGCGGGACAGAAGAATCAGCCCCAGCATTTT
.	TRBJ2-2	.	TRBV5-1	CASNRRREENTGELFF	TGCGCCAGCAACCGGCGACGGGAAGAGAACACCGGGGAGCTGTTTTTT
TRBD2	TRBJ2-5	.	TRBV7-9	CASSPLGGRGETQYF	TGTGCCAGCAGCCCGCTTGGCGGGAGAGGAGAGACCCAGTACTTC
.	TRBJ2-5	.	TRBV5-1	CASSTGAVGETQYF	TGCGCCAGCAGCACCGGGGCGGTGGGGGAGACCCAGTACTTC
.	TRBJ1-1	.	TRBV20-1	CSARDPARNTEAFF	TGCAGTGCTAGAGATCCGGCCCGGAACACTGAAGCTTTCTTT
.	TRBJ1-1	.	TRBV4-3	CASSQTSGGAFF	TGCGCCAGCAGCCAGACGTCCGGAGGAGCTTTCTTT
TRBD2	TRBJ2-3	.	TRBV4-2	CASSPRATSGGPTSTGTQYF	TGTGCCAGCAGCCCAAGGGCCACTAGCGGGGGACCCACTAGCACAGGTACGCAGTATTTT
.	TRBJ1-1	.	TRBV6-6	CASKTGERNTEAFF	TGTGCCAGCAAAACGGGGGAGAGAAACACTGAAGCTTTCTTT
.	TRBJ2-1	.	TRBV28	CASSLMTVRVNEQFF	TGTGCCAGCAGTTTGATGACGGTTAGAGTAAATGAGCAGTTCTTC
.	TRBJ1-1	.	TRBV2	CANKDLLKNTEAFF	TGTGCCAACAAGGACCTCCTAAAGAACACTGAAGCTTTCTTT
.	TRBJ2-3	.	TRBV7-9	CASSYRTGRVSTDTQYF	TGTGCCAGCAGCTATCGTACAGGGAGGGTAAGCACAGATACGCAGTATTTT
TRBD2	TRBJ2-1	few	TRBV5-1	CASSLAPSGGLYNEQFF	TGCGCCAGCAGCTTGGCCCCCAGCGGGGGGCTTTACAATGAGCAGTTCTTC
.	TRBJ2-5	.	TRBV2	CASEKEETQYF	TGTGCCAGCGAAAAGGAAGAGACCCAGTACTTC